Sequencing of this TCR beta chain was carried out in a study of cytomegalovirus exposure and HLA in healthy donors. Study as a whole: Among the 300 to 450 genotyped donors, approximately 81% were placed in the Caucasian-associated ancestry cluster. The study's findings and limits: The authors reported that TCR beta sequences could predict HLA-A and HLA-B alleles. These predictions were accurate for most subjects in the first cohort. Because they were indistinguishable, some V segments, including TRBV6-2 and TRBV6-3, were excluded.

The J segment lost 6 bases and the V segment lost 3 bases, leaving 8 bases of the junction unmatched. CDR3 length: 16 amino acids. Germline assignment: CDR1 KGHSH and CDR2 LQKENI. Only one count was recorded for this clone. Its antigen is not known. This PCR relied on a set of 60 Vbeta primers and 13 Jbeta primers. Data came from immunoSEQ multiplex PCR; TCRdb stores just in-frame clones and leaves some out. The table has 95,000 to 150,000 clones, roughly 75% seen once. The sequencing input was PBMCs. The origin of this receptor is a man in his thirties or forties in good health and CMV-seropositive. The V and J genes are TRBV18 and TRBJ2-1; 10 bases map to TRBD2. In nucleotides, the CDR3 is TGTGCCAGCTCACCCGAACTAGCGGGGCCTACCAATGAGCAGTTCTTC. It is translated as CASSPELAGPTNEQFF.